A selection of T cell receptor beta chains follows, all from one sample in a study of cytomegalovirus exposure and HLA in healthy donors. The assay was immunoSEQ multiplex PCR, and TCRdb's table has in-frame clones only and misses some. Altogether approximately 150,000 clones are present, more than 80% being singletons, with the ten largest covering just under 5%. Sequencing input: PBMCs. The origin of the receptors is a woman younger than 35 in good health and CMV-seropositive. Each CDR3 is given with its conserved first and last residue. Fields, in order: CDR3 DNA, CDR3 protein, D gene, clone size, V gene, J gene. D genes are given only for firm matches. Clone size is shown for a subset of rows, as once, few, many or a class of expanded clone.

CDR3 DNA: TGTGCCAGCAGCCGGTGGGGGACAGGGAGATACGAGCAGTACTTC
CDR3 protein: CASSRWGTGRYEQYF
D gene: TRBD1
clone size: NA
V gene: TRBV13
J gene: TRBJ2-7

CDR3 DNA: TGTGCCAGCAGCTTAGGGGTTGGGCAGGGGGCTGACGAGCAGTACTTC
CDR3 protein: CASSLGVGQGADEQYF
D gene: TRBD1
clone size: NA
V gene: TRBV11-2
J gene: TRBJ2-7

CDR3 DNA: TGCGCCAGCAGCCAGATCTCGCAGGGGGCGACCGGAAACACCATATATTTT
CDR3 protein: CASSQISQGATGNTIYF
D gene: TRBD1
clone size: NA
V gene: TRBV4-3
J gene: TRBJ1-3

CDR3 DNA: TGTGCCAGCTCCCCCAGACGAGGCAGCCACTACACCTTC
CDR3 protein: CASSPRRGSHYTF
D gene: NA
clone size: NA
V gene: TRBV18
J gene: TRBJ1-2

CDR3 DNA: TGCGCCAGCAGCCAAGGGGCCACTGAAGCTTTCTTT
CDR3 protein: CASSQGATEAFF
D gene: NA
clone size: NA
V gene: TRBV4-3
J gene: TRBJ1-1

CDR3 DNA: TGTGCCAGCAGCGTCGACCTCCCGGGACGGGGGACCACAGATACGCAGTATTTT
CDR3 protein: CASSVDLPGRGTTDTQYF
D gene: NA
clone size: NA
V gene: TRBV9
J gene: TRBJ2-3

CDR3 DNA: TGTGCCAGCAGCTTAGCGGACAGGGCTGGGGCCAACGTCCTGACTTTC
CDR3 protein: CASSLADRAGANVLTF
D gene: TRBD1
clone size: NA
V gene: TRBV7-6
J gene: TRBJ2-6

CDR3 DNA: TGTGCCAGCAGCCGCAAGGGGGCCCAGTACTTC
CDR3 protein: CASSRKGAQYF
D gene: NA
clone size: NA
V gene: TRBV5-6
J gene: TRBJ2-5

CDR3 DNA: TGTGCCAGCAGCTGGCTCCGGGACAGTTACAATGAGCAGTTCTTC
CDR3 protein: CASSWLRDSYNEQFF
D gene: TRBD1
clone size: few
V gene: TRBV11-2
J gene: TRBJ2-1

CDR3 DNA: TGTGCCAGCAGAGCTAGCGGGGAGGAGATCTCCTACGAGCAGTACTTC
CDR3 protein: CASRASGEEISYEQYF
D gene: TRBD2
clone size: NA
V gene: TRBV2
J gene: TRBJ2-7

CDR3 DNA: TGTGCCAGTAAATTTTCGGCAGGTGGAAACACCATATATTTT
CDR3 protein: CASKFSAGGNTIYF
D gene: NA
clone size: once
V gene: TRBV19
J gene: TRBJ1-3

CDR3 DNA: TGCAGCGTTGTTAGACAGGAACATGGCTACACCTTC
CDR3 protein: CSVVRQEHGYTF
D gene: NA
clone size: NA
V gene: TRBV29-1
J gene: TRBJ1-2

CDR3 DNA: TGTGCCAGCAGCTTAGCGGTAGTAGCTTTCTTT
CDR3 protein: CASSLAVVAFF
D gene: NA
clone size: NA
V gene: TRBV7-9
J gene: TRBJ1-1

CDR3 DNA: TGTGCCACCAGCACCCGGGACAGGGTACGAGGCTACACCTTC
CDR3 protein: CATSTRDRVRGYTF
D gene: TRBD1
clone size: NA
V gene: TRBV15
J gene: TRBJ1-2

CDR3 DNA: TGCAGCGGGGGTAAGGCAGAAGCTTTCTTT
CDR3 protein: CSGGKAEAFF
D gene: NA
clone size: NA
V gene: TRBV20-1
J gene: TRBJ1-1

CDR3 DNA: TGTGCCAGCAGCTTAGTAGCGGACTACGAGCAGTACTTC
CDR3 protein: CASSLVADYEQYF
D gene: NA
clone size: NA
V gene: TRBV7-2
J gene: TRBJ2-7

CDR3 DNA: TGCGCCAGCAGCCAAGATCAGGGGACTAATGAAAAACTGTTTTTT
CDR3 protein: CASSQDQGTNEKLFF
D gene: NA
clone size: few
V gene: TRBV4-1
J gene: TRBJ1-4

CDR3 DNA: TGCAGCGTTGAACCACAGGGGAACCCCTCCGAGCAGTACTTC
CDR3 protein: CSVEPQGNPSEQYF
D gene: TRBD1
clone size: NA
V gene: TRBV29-1
J gene: TRBJ2-7

CDR3 DNA: TGTGCCAGCAGTTACCGGAGAGAAGCGACTGAAGCTTTCTTT
CDR3 protein: CASSYRREATEAFF
D gene: NA
clone size: once
V gene: TRBV6-5
J gene: TRBJ1-1

CDR3 DNA: TGTGCCAGCAGTGTAACAGCGAGCGGGGAGACCCAGTACTTC
CDR3 protein: CASSVTASGETQYF
D gene: NA
clone size: NA
V gene: TRBV2
J gene: TRBJ2-5

CDR3 DNA: TGTGCCAGCAGCCCCGGGACAGCCATAGAAGCTTTCTTT
CDR3 protein: CASSPGTAIEAFF
D gene: TRBD1
clone size: NA
V gene: TRBV11-2
J gene: TRBJ1-1

CDR3 DNA: TGTGCCAGCAGCCCCTACAGGGGTGGAAACACCATATATTTT
CDR3 protein: CASSPYRGGNTIYF
D gene: TRBD1
clone size: NA
V gene: TRBV6-5
J gene: TRBJ1-3

CDR3 DNA: TGTGCCAGCAGCCAACATGGGGGACAGGGTAACTATGGCTACACCTTC
CDR3 protein: CASSQHGGQGNYGYTF
D gene: TRBD1
clone size: NA
V gene: TRBV7-2
J gene: TRBJ1-2

CDR3 DNA: TGTGCCAGCAGCTTGGATCTTCGGCGGGGCGAGACCGGGGAGCTGTTTTTT
CDR3 protein: CASSLDLRRGETGELFF
D gene: NA
clone size: few
V gene: TRBV5-4
J gene: TRBJ2-2

CDR3 DNA: TGTGCCAGCGGAGCGGGGGGGCTAAATACAGATACGCAGTATTTT
CDR3 protein: CASGAGGLNTDTQYF
D gene: TRBD2
clone size: NA
V gene: TRBV18
J gene: TRBJ2-3

CDR3 DNA: TGCGCCAGCAGCCACCGTCTCTTTCGGGGGGGGTCCACAGATACGCAGTATTTT
CDR3 protein: CASSHRLFRGGSTDTQYF
D gene: TRBD2
clone size: NA
V gene: TRBV4-3
J gene: TRBJ2-3

CDR3 DNA: TGTGCCTGGAGAATGAAGGGGGACAGGGCTTACGAGCAGTACTTC
CDR3 protein: CAWRMKGDRAYEQYF
D gene: TRBD1
clone size: NA
V gene: TRBV30
J gene: TRBJ2-7

CDR3 DNA: TGTGCCAGCAGCCTGACTAGCGTCGCAGATACGCAGTATTTT
CDR3 protein: CASSLTSVADTQYF
D gene: TRBD2
clone size: NA
V gene: TRBV7-3
J gene: TRBJ2-3

CDR3 DNA: TGTGCCAGCAGCTTTTTGGGGACAGGGGGGAACACTGAAGCTTTCTTT
CDR3 protein: CASSFLGTGGNTEAFF
D gene: TRBD1
clone size: NA
V gene: TRBV5-6
J gene: TRBJ1-1

CDR3 DNA: TGCGCCAGCAGGAAGCCAGGGGCTAAGAACACTGAAGCTTTCTTT
CDR3 protein: CASRKPGAKNTEAFF
D gene: NA
clone size: few
V gene: TRBV4-1
J gene: TRBJ1-1

CDR3 DNA: TGTGCCAGCAGTGACAGGGGCCCGAACACCGGGGAGCTGTTTTTT
CDR3 protein: CASSDRGPNTGELFF
D gene: NA
clone size: NA
V gene: TRBV6-4
J gene: TRBJ2-2

CDR3 DNA: TGTGCCATCAGCGAGACAGTGCCCTATAATTCACCCCTCCACTTT
CDR3 protein: CAISETVPYNSPLHF
D gene: NA
clone size: NA
V gene: TRBV10-3
J gene: TRBJ1-6

CDR3 DNA: TGTGCCAGCAGCTTAGGAGATTGGGGACAGCCTTATAATTCACCCCTCCACTTT
CDR3 protein: CASSLGDWGQPYNSPLHF
D gene: TRBD1
clone size: NA
V gene: TRBV7-9
J gene: TRBJ1-6

CDR3 DNA: TGCAGCGTTCAACCCGGGACAGGATACGAGCAGTACTTC
CDR3 protein: CSVQPGTGYEQYF
D gene: TRBD1
clone size: NA
V gene: TRBV29-1
J gene: TRBJ2-7

CDR3 DNA: TGTGCCAGCAGCTGGAAACTAGCGGGGAGATTCGACGAGCAGTACTTC
CDR3 protein: CASSWKLAGRFDEQYF
D gene: TRBD2
clone size: once
V gene: TRBV5-6
J gene: TRBJ2-7

CDR3 DNA: TGTGCCAGCAGGGGCCTTGAGGGCTACACCTTC
CDR3 protein: CASRGLEGYTF
D gene: NA
clone size: NA
V gene: TRBV14
J gene: TRBJ1-2

CDR3 DNA: TGTGCCAGCAGTGAAGCTGGCGGGGCGAGCACAGATACGCAGTATTTT
CDR3 protein: CASSEAGGASTDTQYF
D gene: NA
clone size: NA
V gene: TRBV2
J gene: TRBJ2-3

CDR3 DNA: TGTGCCAGCAGCCCAGGCTGGTACGAGCAGTACTTC
CDR3 protein: CASSPGWYEQYF
D gene: NA
clone size: NA
V gene: TRBV7-2
J gene: TRBJ2-7

CDR3 DNA: TGTGCCATCAGCCCACAAACAGGGAATTCACCCCTCCACTTT
CDR3 protein: CAISPQTGNSPLHF
D gene: NA
clone size: NA
V gene: TRBV10-3
J gene: TRBJ1-6

CDR3 DNA: TGTGCCAGCGACGATCGGGGGGTGGGGAGTAATCAGCAGTTCTTC
CDR3 protein: CASDDRGVGSNQQFF
D gene: TRBD2
clone size: NA
V gene: TRBV28
J gene: TRBJ2-1

CDR3 DNA: TGTGCCAGCAGTTACTCGAAATTAGTCTCCTACGAGCAGTACTTC
CDR3 protein: CASSYSKLVSYEQYF
D gene: NA
clone size: once
V gene: TRBV6-6
J gene: TRBJ2-7

CDR3 DNA: TGTGCCAGCAGTTTACGAGGAAGCAATCAGCCCCAGCATTTT
CDR3 protein: CASSLRGSNQPQHF
D gene: NA
clone size: NA
V gene: TRBV27
J gene: TRBJ1-5

CDR3 DNA: TGTGCCAGCAGCCCGTTTGGGGGCGAGAACACCGGGGAGCTGTTTTTT
CDR3 protein: CASSPFGGENTGELFF
D gene: NA
clone size: NA
V gene: TRBV11-3
J gene: TRBJ2-2

CDR3 DNA: TGTGCCAGCAGTCCCTCGCGGACAGGGGCGACCTACGAGCAGTACTTC
CDR3 protein: CASSPSRTGATYEQYF
D gene: TRBD1
clone size: NA
V gene: TRBV27
J gene: TRBJ2-7

CDR3 DNA: TGTGCCAGCAGCCCTCGGTGGGCTAGCGGGGGGCGCTCCTACGAGCAGTACTTC
CDR3 protein: CASSPRWASGGRSYEQYF
D gene: TRBD2
clone size: NA
V gene: TRBV13
J gene: TRBJ2-7

CDR3 DNA: TGTGCCAGCAGCCCACATCGGGTCGCGCGGGAGACCCAGTACTTC
CDR3 protein: CASSPHRVARETQYF
D gene: NA
clone size: NA
V gene: TRBV7-8
J gene: TRBJ2-5

CDR3 DNA: TGTGCCAGCAGTATTCCGGGACAAGCTAATTCACCCCTCCACTTT
CDR3 protein: CASSIPGQANSPLHF
D gene: NA
clone size: NA
V gene: TRBV2
J gene: TRBJ1-6

CDR3 DNA: TGTGCCAGTAGTCCCCTCCGGGACAGGAACACTGAAGCTTTCTTT
CDR3 protein: CASSPLRDRNTEAFF
D gene: TRBD1
clone size: NA
V gene: TRBV19
J gene: TRBJ1-1

CDR3 DNA: TGTGCCAGCAGCCCCCAACGGTCATCTAACTATGGCTACACCTTC
CDR3 protein: CASSPQRSSNYGYTF
D gene: NA
clone size: NA
V gene: TRBV6-5
J gene: TRBJ1-2

CDR3 DNA: TGCGCCAGCAGCTTCTCAGGGGGCTCTGGAAACACCATATATTTT
CDR3 protein: CASSFSGGSGNTIYF
D gene: TRBD1
clone size: NA
V gene: TRBV5-1
J gene: TRBJ1-3

CDR3 DNA: TGTGCCAGCAGCCCGACACTCTCTGGGGCCAACGTCCTGACTTTC
CDR3 protein: CASSPTLSGANVLTF
D gene: NA
clone size: NA
V gene: TRBV7-8
J gene: TRBJ2-6

CDR3 DNA: TGTGCCAGCAGAAAAGCACGAGTCTCACCCCTCCACTTT
CDR3 protein: CASRKARVSPLHF
D gene: NA
clone size: NA
V gene: TRBV28
J gene: TRBJ1-6

CDR3 DNA: TGCGCCAGCAGCCAAGTTACAGGAGTGACCCAGTACTTC
CDR3 protein: CASSQVTGVTQYF
D gene: NA
clone size: few
V gene: TRBV4-1
J gene: TRBJ2-5

CDR3 DNA: TGCAGCGTTGAACCCCAGTCTAGCGGGGGCAACCCGTCCACAGATACGCAGTATTTT
CDR3 protein: CSVEPQSSGGNPSTDTQYF
D gene: TRBD2
clone size: few
V gene: TRBV29-1
J gene: TRBJ2-3

CDR3 DNA: TGTGCCAGCAGCCCCCGGGAGCTGAGCTCCTACAATGAGCAGTTCTTC
CDR3 protein: CASSPRELSSYNEQFF
D gene: NA
clone size: NA
V gene: TRBV7-9
J gene: TRBJ2-1